The TCR beta chain under discussion was sequenced for a study of blood T cells in healthy people across ages (dated by TCRdb to 2015 to 2017). Broadly, across the study: Template switching captured roughly one uniquely barcoded TCR beta cDNA molecule per two T cells in model experiments. Using deep sequencing normalized with unique cDNA molecular identifiers, the study measured how TCR beta repertoire diversity changes with age. Four age groups were formed from the donors: young (average about 16 years), middle-aged (just under 40), aged (around 68) and long-lived (roughly 88). For two donors (one aged 18 to 29 and one aged 80 or older), the study analyzed two additional independent replicas of 1 million unique cDNA reads from the same blood draw. Broad study findings and their caveats: The CMV infection status of donors was not known, potentially confounding age-related changes in expanded clonotypes. Estimates of total diversity from one million sequenced T cells were regarded as lower bounds and underestimates. A strong correlation was found between observed TCR beta diversity and the percentage of naive T cells measured by flow cytometry. Compared with the aged group, the long-lived group had more naive CD4+ T cells, fewer expanded clones and increased TCR diversity, suggesting age selection. Observed TCR beta diversity per million T cells fell roughly linearly with age, and a significant reduction was already apparent by age roughly 40. Bulk unsorted PBMC profiling prevented conclusive comparison of naive and antigen-experienced compartments.

The roughly 39 donors, aged about 6 to 95 years, were systemically healthy Caucasian individuals from Russia. Each donor gave around 9.5 milliliters of peripheral blood, collected into EDTA-treated Vacutainer tubes. Ficoll-Paque density-gradient centrifugation was used to isolate PBMCs, with at least 6.5 million obtained per sample. Total RNA, at least 6 micrograms per sample, was extracted from PBMCs with Trizol reagent. The percentages of naive CD45RAhigh/CD27high T cells were determined by flow cytometry on a PBMC aliquot from every donor. Library preparation employed 5' RACE. Sequencing used an Illumina HiSeq 2500. A second about 7 to 11 cycle PCR used a sample-barcoded 5' primer and a J-beta primer mix. Each TCR beta cDNA molecule received a unique molecular identifier from a template-switch 5' adaptor carrying 12 random nucleotides. Each sample yielded at least 2.5 million CDR3-containing paired-end reads. The Mint cDNA synthesis kit, primed by a TRBC-specific oligonucleotide, was used to synthesize first-strand cDNA from all RNA. All cDNA was treated with uracil-DNA glycosylase and then went through a first 18-cycle PCR with the universal primers M1SS and BC2_uni_R. The source study handled its data this way. Normalization of each sample was performed by random selection of 1 million high-quality reads, each carrying a distinct molecular identifier. Reads sharing molecular identifiers were discarded rather than binned into consensus sequences. MiTCR, with a Q25 quality threshold and the strictest error-elimination algorithm, was used for CDR3 identification, clonotype clustering and error correction. Lower-bound total TCR beta diversity was estimated with a nonparametric unseen species model using Euler transformation. TCRdb reanalyzed the raw reads on its own, using fastp at Q25 for trimming and MiXCR for clone calling, and kept in-frame beta chains. Identical CDR3 protein sequences are pooled into one entry, listed with their most common genes and DNA. The V and J calls were determined by TCRdb, not by the authors. The sample table holds about 840,000 distinct CDR3 sequences, of which about 29% were seen once. Roughly 10% of the sample is held by the ten biggest clonotypes.

Of note for this clonotype: No antigen is known for it. Base qualities are missing; no much larger clone stands one base away.

There are 14 amino acids in the CDR3, from cysteine to phenylalanine inclusive. The retained sequence is limited to the CDR3, 42 bases, with the frame set at the first base. Cut back by 4 bases and 8 bases, the V and J ends lie 18 bases apart. Via the germline V gene, CDR1 is SGHRS and CDR2 YFSETQ. The same data also contributed to another study, on T cells of mothers and their children. From the second report: Nine systemically healthy Caucasian individuals, comprising three mothers and their six children, were included as donors. cDNA synthesis consumed the entire amount of extracted RNA, loaded at about 1.6 ug RNA in each 15 ul reaction. In the second PCR, the M1S primer added sample barcodes and 2-4 random nucleotides. Over 8 million TCR beta CDR3 reads were obtained for each mother, and 2.5 million to 3 million reads were obtained for each child. TCR recombination output is similarly shaped by thymic selection in related and unrelated pairs, with a minor effect exerted by inherited differences. Related mother-child pairs always showed normalized repertoire overlap that was slightly higher than in unrelated mother-child pairs, though the difference was never significant. Persistent microchimeric T cell clones were not detected, at a sensitivity of 95 to 100 clones per million clonotypes. To look for features that set related mother-child pairs apart from unrelated individuals, the researchers ran deep NGS to compare the TCR beta repertoires of mothers and children. On average, the children were about 12 +/- 4 years old, while the mothers were approximately 41 +/- 4 years old. After adapter ligation with NEBNext reagents, the libraries were sequenced on Illumina HiSeq 2000 with 100+100 nt paired-end reads. To avoid cross-contamination, the mother libraries and the child libraries were prepared a month apart and sequenced in separate runs. Between roughly 450,000 and 2,200,000 distinct TCR beta clonotypes were identified per donor. Naive TCR beta clonotypes were estimated from low-frequency clonotypes matched to each donor's FACS-determined naive share, without sorting.

This TCR was sampled from a woman in her 40s in good health. Sequencing used blood. The sequence is built from TRBV5-1 and TRBJ1-2; the D region possibly corresponds to TRBD1 (5 bases align). For the CDR3, the sequence is CASSQSLGGYGYTF. The nucleotides read TGCGCCAGCAGCCAGTCGTTGGGGGGGTACGGCTACACCTTC.